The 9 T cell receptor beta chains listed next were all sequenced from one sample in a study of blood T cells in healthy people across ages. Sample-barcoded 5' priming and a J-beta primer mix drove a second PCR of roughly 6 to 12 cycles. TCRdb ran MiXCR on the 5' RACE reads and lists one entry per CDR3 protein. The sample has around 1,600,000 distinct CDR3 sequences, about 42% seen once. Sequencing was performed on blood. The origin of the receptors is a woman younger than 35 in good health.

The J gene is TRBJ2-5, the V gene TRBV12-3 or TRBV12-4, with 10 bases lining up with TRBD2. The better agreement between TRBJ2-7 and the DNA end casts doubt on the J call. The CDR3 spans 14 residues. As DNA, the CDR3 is TGTGCCAGCAGCTGGACTAGCGGTAGTGGCGAGCAGTACTTC. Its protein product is CASSWTSGSGEQYF.

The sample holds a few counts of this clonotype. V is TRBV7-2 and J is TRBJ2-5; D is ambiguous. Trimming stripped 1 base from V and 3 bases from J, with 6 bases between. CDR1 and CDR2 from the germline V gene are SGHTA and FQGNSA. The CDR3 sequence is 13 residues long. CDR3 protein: CASSLVSKETQYF. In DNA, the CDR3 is TGTGCCAGCAGCTTAGTGTCCAAAGAGACCCAGTACTTC.

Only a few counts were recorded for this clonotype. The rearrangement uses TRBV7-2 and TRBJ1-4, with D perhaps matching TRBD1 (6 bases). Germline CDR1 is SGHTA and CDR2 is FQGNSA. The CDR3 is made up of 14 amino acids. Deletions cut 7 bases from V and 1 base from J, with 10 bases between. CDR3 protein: CASTNRETNEKLFF. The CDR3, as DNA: TGTGCCAGCACAAACAGGGAAACTAATGAAAAACTGTTTTTT.

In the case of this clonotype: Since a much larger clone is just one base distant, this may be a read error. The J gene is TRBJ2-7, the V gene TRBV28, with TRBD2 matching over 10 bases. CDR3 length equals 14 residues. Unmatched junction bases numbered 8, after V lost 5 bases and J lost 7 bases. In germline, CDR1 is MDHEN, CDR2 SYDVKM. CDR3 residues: CASSLEGLAREQYF. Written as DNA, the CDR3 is TGTGCCAGCAGTCTCGAGGGACTAGCGAGAGAGCAGTACTTC.

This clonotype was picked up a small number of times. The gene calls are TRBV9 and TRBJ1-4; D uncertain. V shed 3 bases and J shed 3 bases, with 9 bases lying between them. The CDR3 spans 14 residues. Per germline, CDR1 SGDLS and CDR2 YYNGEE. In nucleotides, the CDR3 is TGTGCCAGCAGCGAGGGTGCCCCTAATGAAAAACTGTTTTTT. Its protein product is CASSEGAPNEKLFF.

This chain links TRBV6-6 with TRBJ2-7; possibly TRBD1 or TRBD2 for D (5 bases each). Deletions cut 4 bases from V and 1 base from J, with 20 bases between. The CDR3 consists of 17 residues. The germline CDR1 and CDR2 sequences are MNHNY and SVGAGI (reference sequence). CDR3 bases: TGTGCCAGCAGTTTACCCCGGGGAAGACAGCAATCCTACGAGCAGTACTTC. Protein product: CASSLPRGRQQSYEQYF.

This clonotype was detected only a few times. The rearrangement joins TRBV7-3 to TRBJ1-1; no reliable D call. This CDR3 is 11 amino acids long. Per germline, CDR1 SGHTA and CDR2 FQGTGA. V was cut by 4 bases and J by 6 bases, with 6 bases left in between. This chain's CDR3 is CASSSGSEAFF. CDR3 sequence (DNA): TGTGCCAGCAGCTCCGGGTCTGAAGCTTTCTTT.

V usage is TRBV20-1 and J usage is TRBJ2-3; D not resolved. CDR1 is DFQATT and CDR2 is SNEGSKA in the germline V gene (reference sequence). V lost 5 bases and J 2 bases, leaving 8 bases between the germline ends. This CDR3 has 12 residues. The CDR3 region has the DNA TGCAGTGCTGGACCGAACACAGATACGCAGTATTTT. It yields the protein CSAGPNTDTQYF.

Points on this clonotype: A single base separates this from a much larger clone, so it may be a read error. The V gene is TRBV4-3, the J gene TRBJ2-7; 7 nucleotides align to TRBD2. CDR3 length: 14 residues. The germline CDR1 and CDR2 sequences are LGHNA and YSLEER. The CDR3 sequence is CAGSPGLQTYEQYF. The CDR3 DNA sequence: TGCGCCGGCAGCCCGGGACTACAAACCTACGAGCAGTACTTC.